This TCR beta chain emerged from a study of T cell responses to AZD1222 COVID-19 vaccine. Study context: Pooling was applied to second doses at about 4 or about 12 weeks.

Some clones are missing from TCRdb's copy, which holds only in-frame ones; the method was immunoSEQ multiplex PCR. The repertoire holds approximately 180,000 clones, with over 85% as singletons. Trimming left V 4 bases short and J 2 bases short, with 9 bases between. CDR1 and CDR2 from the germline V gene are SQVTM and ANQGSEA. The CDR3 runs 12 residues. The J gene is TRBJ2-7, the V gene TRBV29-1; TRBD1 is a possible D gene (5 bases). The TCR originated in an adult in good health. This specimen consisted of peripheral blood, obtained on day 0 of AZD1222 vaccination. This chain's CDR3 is CSVVGQAYEQYF. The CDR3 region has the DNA TGCAGCGTTGTGGGGCAGGCCTACGAGCAGTACTTC.